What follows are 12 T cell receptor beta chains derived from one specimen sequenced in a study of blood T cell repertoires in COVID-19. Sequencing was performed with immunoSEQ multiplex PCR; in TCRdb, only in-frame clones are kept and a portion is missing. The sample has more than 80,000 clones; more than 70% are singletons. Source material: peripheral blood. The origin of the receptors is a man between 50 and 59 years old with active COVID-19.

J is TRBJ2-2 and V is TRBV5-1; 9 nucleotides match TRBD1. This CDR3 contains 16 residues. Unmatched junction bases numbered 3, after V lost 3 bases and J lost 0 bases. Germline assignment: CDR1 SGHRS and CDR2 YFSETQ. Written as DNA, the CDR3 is TGCGCCAGCAGCTCGCGACAGGGGGCGAACACCGGGGAGCTGTTTTTT. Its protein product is CASSSRQGANTGELFF.

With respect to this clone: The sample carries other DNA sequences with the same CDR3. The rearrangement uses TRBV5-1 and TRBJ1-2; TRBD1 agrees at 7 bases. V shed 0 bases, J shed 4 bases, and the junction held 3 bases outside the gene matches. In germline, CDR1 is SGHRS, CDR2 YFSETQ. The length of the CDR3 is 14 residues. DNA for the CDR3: TGCGCCAGCAGCTTGGGACAGGGCACCTATGGCTACACCTTC. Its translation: CASSLGQGTYGYTF.

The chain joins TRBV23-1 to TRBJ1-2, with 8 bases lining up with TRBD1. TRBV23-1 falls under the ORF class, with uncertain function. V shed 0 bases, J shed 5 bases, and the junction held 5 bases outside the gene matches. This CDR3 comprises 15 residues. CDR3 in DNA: TGCGCCAGCAGTCAATCGACAGGGGAAGGGTATGGCTACACCTTC. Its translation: CASSQSTGEGYGYTF.

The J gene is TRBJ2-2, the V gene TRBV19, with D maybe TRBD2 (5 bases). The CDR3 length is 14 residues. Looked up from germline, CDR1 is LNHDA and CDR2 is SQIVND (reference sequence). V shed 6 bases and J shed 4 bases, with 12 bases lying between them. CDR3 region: CASSLMEATGELFF. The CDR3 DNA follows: TGTGCCAGTAGCTTGATGGAGGCCACCGGGGAGCTGTTTTTT.

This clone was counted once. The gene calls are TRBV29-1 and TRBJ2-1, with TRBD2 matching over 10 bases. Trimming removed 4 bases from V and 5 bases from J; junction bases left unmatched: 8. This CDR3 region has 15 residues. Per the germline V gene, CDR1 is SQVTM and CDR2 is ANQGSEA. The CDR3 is CSVARGAGGDNEQFF. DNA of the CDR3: TGCAGCGTTGCCCGTGGAGCGGGAGGGGACAATGAGCAGTTCTTC.

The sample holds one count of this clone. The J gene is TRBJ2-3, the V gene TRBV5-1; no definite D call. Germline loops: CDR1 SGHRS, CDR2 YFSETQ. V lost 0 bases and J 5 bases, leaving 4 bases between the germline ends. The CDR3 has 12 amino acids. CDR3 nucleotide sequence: TGCGCCAGCAGCTTGGCCATAGATACGCAGTATTTT. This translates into CASSLAIDTQYF.

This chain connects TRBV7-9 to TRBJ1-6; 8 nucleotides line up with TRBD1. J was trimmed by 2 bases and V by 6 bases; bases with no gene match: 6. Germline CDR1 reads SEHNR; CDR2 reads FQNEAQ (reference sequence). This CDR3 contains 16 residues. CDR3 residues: CASSLRQGPYNSPLHF. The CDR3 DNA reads TGTGCCAGCAGTCTCCGACAGGGGCCCTATAATTCACCCCTCCACTTT. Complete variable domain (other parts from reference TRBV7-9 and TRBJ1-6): DTGVSQNPRHKITKRGQNVTFRCDPISEHNRLYWYRQTLGQGPEFLTYFQNEAQLEKSRLLSDRFSAERPKGSFSTLEIQRTEQGDSAMYLCASSLRQGPYNSPLHFGNGTRLTVT.

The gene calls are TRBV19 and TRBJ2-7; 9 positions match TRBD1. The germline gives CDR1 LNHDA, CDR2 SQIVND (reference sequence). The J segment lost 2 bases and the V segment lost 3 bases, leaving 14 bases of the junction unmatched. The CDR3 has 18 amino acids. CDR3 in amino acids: CASSITSDRGRRTYEQYF. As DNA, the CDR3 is TGTGCCAGTAGTATCACATCGGACAGGGGTCGTAGGACCTACGAGCAGTACTTC.

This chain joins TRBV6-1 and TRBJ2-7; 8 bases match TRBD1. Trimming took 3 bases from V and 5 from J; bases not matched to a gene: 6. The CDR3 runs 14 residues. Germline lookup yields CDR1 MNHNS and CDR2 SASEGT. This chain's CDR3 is CASSDRNRGDEQYF. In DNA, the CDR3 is TGTGCCAGCAGTGACCGGAACAGGGGGGACGAGCAGTACTTC.

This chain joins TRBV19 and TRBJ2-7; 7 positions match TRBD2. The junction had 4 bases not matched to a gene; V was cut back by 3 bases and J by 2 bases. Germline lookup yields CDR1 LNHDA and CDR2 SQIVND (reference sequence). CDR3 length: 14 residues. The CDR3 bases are TGTGCCAGTAGTATTGATCGGGGGGCCTACGAGCAGTACTTC. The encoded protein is CASSIDRGAYEQYF.

In nucleotides, the CDR3 is TGTGCCATCTCAGGGGATTTAAACTATGGCTACACCTTC. Its translation: CAISGDLNYGYTF. The chain links TRBV10-3 to TRBJ1-2, with D possibly being TRBD1 (6 bases). Trimming shortened V by 8 bases and J by 2 bases, and 12 bases separated the two germline ends. This CDR3 comprises 13 residues. Germline V gene data show CDR1 as ENHRY and CDR2 as SYGVKD.

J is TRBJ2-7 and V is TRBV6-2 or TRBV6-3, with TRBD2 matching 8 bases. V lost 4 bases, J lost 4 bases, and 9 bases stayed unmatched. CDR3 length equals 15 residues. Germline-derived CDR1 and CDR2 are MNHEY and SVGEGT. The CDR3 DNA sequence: TGTGCCAGCAGTTTAGCGGGACCTGTGGGATACGAGCAGTACTTC. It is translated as CASSLAGPVGYEQYF.